This record concerns one T cell receptor (beta chain) sequence. Its antigen is currently unknown. Sequencing was performed with immunoSEQ multiplex PCR; in TCRdb, only in-frame clones are kept and a portion is missing. The sample holds 100,000 to 120,000 clones, nearly 90% seen once. The data originate from a study of PD-1 blockade in classical Hodgkin lymphoma. At the level of the study: Patients in the cohort were put on intravenous nivolumab, 3 mg/kg every 2 weeks. Overall study findings and caveats: There was a significant rise in CD4+ TCR diversity by C4D1, with no such rise for CD8+. The repertoire differences lack a defined cause, possibly disease activity or prior therapy. Diversity similar to that of newly diagnosed patients was seen at baseline in complete responders.

This CDR3 contains 13 residues. V lost 3 bases and J lost 5; bases outside the gene matches: 2. CDR1 SGHRS and CDR2 YFSETQ come from the germline V gene. Every one of the patients relapsed after autologous stem cell transplantation (brentuximab vedotin exposure was variable). This clonotype originated in a human donor with classical Hodgkin lymphoma. This sequence joins TRBV5-1 and TRBJ2-5, with 9 bases fitting TRBD2. The source was peripheral blood mononuclear cells (PBMCs), collected before the second cycle of nivolumab. CDR3 nucleotide sequence: TGCGCCAGCAGCTCGGGACTAGCTGAGACCCAGTACTTC. Encoded protein: CASSSGLAETQYF.